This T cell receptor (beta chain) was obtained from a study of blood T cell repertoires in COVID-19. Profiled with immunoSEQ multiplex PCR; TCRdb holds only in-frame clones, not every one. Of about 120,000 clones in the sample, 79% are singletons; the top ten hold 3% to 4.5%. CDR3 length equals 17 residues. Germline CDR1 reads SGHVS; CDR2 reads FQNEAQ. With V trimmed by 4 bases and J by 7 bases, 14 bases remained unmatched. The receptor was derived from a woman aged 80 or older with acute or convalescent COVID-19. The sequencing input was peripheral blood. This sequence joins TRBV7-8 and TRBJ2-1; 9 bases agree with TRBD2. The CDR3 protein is CASSSAGVAGARNEQFF. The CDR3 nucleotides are TGTGCCAGCAGCTCCGCTGGGGTAGCGGGAGCAAGAAATGAGCAGTTCTTC.